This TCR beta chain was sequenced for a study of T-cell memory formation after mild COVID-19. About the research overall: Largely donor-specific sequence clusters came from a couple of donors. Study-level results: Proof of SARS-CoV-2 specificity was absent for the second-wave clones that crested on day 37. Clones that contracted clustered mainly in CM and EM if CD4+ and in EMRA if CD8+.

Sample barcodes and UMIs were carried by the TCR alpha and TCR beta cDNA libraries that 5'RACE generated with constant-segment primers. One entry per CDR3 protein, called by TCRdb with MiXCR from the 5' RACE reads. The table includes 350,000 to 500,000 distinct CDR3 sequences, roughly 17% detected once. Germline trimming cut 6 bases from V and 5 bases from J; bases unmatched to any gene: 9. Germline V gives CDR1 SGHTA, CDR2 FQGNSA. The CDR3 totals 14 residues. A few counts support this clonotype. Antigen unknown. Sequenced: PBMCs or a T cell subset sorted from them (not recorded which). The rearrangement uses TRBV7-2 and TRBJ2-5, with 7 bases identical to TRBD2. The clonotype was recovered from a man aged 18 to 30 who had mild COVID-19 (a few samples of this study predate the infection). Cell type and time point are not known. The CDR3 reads CASSQWGGVETQYF. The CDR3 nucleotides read TGTGCCAGCAGTCAATGGGGAGGGGTTGAGACCCAGTACTTC.